This entry lists 8 T cell receptor beta chains sequenced from one sample in a study of OX40 agonist ivuxolimab in advanced cancers. Measured with immunoSEQ multiplex PCR; TCRdb has only the in-frame clones, and not every one. The table has about 36,000 clones, 70% to 85% seen once. This specimen consisted of CD4+ or CD8+ T cells sorted from blood, obtained in a trial of the OX40 agonist ivuxolimab. These receptors were collected from an adult with an advanced solid tumor such as melanoma, head and neck, liver or kidney cancer.

The chain joins TRBV7-8 to TRBJ2-7, with D possibly TRBD1 on 6 matching bases. The CDR3 sequence is 15 residues long. In germline, CDR1 is SGHVS, CDR2 FQNEAQ. With 1 base removed from V and 5 bases from J, the gap between germline ends came to 15 bases. The CDR3 DNA reads TGTGCCAGCAGCTTAGTGCCCGGACAGCAACACGAGCAGTACTTC. Amino acid sequence: CASSLVPGQQHEQYF.

The gene calls are TRBV10-1 and TRBJ2-7; no clear D gene. Germline values: CDR1 WNHNN, CDR2 SYGVQD (reference sequence). CDR3 size: 13 residues. V was cut by 3 bases and J by 3 bases, with 9 bases left in between. The CDR3 DNA sequence: TGCGCCAGCAGTGAAAAGGGCCACTACGAGCAGTACTTC. Its translation is CASSEKGHYEQYF.

The V gene is TRBV5-1, the J gene TRBJ2-5, with 7 nucleotides matching TRBD1. Germline trimming cut 3 bases from V and 2 bases from J; bases unmatched to any gene: 7. CDR3 length equals 15 residues. Germline-derived CDR1 and CDR2 are SGHRS and YFSETQ. The CDR3 loop reads CASSSDRVGQETQYF. In nucleotides, the CDR3 is TGCGCCAGCAGCTCCGACAGGGTGGGTCAAGAGACCCAGTACTTC.

In nucleotides, the CDR3 is TGTGCCAGCAGGTCCAGTGAGAATCAGCCCCAGCATTTT. Its protein product is CASRSSENQPQHF. The rearrangement links TRBV6-1 to TRBJ1-5, with D hard to call. CDR3 length: 13 amino acids. Trimming cost V 6 bases and J 4 bases, with 10 bases left between them. The germline V gene encodes CDR1 MNHNS and CDR2 SASEGT.

This rearrangement joins TRBV19 to TRBJ1-1; no clear D gene. Germline loops: CDR1 LNHDA, CDR2 SQIVND (reference sequence). V was pared by 3 bases and J by 4 bases, with 9 bases between. The CDR3 has 13 residues. For the CDR3, the DNA is TGTGCCAGTAGTATTTCCTGGGCCACTGAAGCTTTCTTT. Translated, it gives CASSISWATEAFF.

The chain combines TRBV5-1 with TRBJ2-2; TRBD1 might be the D (5 bases). Trimming took off 4 bases at V and 2 bases at J, with 12 bases between the two ends. The CDR3 length is 15 residues. Germline V CDR1 and CDR2: SGHRS, YFSETQ. Written as DNA, the CDR3 is TGCGCCAGCAGCGTCACAGGACAAAACACCGGGGAGCTGTTTTTT. Amino acids: CASSVTGQNTGELFF.

This clone has a handful of counts. This chain links TRBV6-5 with TRBJ1-1; D uncertain. Germline V gene sequence: CDR1 MNHEY, CDR2 SVGAGI. V was trimmed by 6 bases and J by 6 bases, leaving 17 bases between them. The CDR3 extends over 14 amino acids. The CDR3 DNA follows: TGTGCCAGCAGGCGTGCAGACTCAGAACCTGAAGCTTTCTTT. The encoded protein is CASRRADSEPEAFF.

The rearrangement links TRBV2 to TRBJ1-1; D call uncertain. The germline gives CDR1 SNHLY, CDR2 FYNNEI. The CDR3 sequence is 14 residues long. Trimming shortened V by 0 bases and J by 5 bases, and 10 bases separated the two germline ends. Here the CDR3 reads CASSEAGGRTEAFF. The CDR3, as DNA: TGTGCCAGCAGTGAAGCAGGAGGGAGGACTGAAGCTTTCTTT.